A selection of T cell receptor beta chains follows, all from one sample in a study of control samples from healthy donors and cancer patients. The table came from immunoSEQ multiplex PCR; TCRdb's copy has only in-frame clones and leaves some out. The sample shows about 130,000 clones, around 92% of them seen only once. The sample taken for sequencing was blood. The receptors were gathered from a woman aged 45-60 years in good health. Both conserved end residues are part of each CDR3. A D gene is named only where the DNA matches it firmly. Only some rows state a clone size, as once, few, many or a class for expanded clones.

CDR3nt: TGTGCCAGCTCACCAGAGACAGGGGCGGCTTTCTTT; CDR3aa: CASSPETGAAFF; j_gene: TRBJ1-1; d_gene: TRBD1; v_gene: TRBV18; abundance: NA; len: 12
CDR3nt: TGTGCCAGCAGCTTCGGTCAGGGTGGTCGGGAGACCCAGTACTTC; CDR3aa: CASSFGQGGRETQYF; j_gene: TRBJ2-5; d_gene: NA; v_gene: TRBV5-4; abundance: NA; len: 15
CDR3nt: TGTGCCAGCACAATGGGGAGGGTGGGGTCTGGCTACACCTTC; CDR3aa: CASTMGRVGSGYTF; j_gene: TRBJ1-2; d_gene: NA; v_gene: TRBV28; abundance: NA; len: 14
CDR3nt: TGTGCCAGCAGTGAACCCCGGTCCTCTGGAAACACCATATATTTT; CDR3aa: CASSEPRSSGNTIYF; j_gene: TRBJ1-3; d_gene: NA; v_gene: TRBV6-1; abundance: NA; len: 15
CDR3nt: TGCGCCAGCAGCTCTGGACAGGGAAGCAATCAGCCCCAGCATTTT; CDR3aa: CASSSGQGSNQPQHF; j_gene: TRBJ1-5; d_gene: TRBD1; v_gene: TRBV5-1; abundance: once; len: 15
CDR3nt: TGTGCCAGCAGTGAAGCTGGGACAGGGAACTATGGCTACACCTTC; CDR3aa: CASSEAGTGNYGYTF; j_gene: TRBJ1-2; d_gene: TRBD1; v_gene: TRBV6-1; abundance: NA; len: 15
CDR3nt: TGTGCCAGCAGCCAGGAGGTGGGAACTTCCCCAGATACGCAGTATTTT; CDR3aa: CASSQEVGTSPDTQYF; j_gene: TRBJ2-3; d_gene: NA; v_gene: TRBV9; abundance: NA; len: 16
CDR3nt: TGTGCCATCAGAGGACTAGCGGGTGAGACCCAGTACTTC; CDR3aa: CAIRGLAGETQYF; j_gene: TRBJ2-5; d_gene: TRBD2; v_gene: TRBV10-3; abundance: NA; len: 13
CDR3nt: TGTGCCAGCAGTGAAGGGCTCGAGAACACTGAAGCTTTCTTT; CDR3aa: CASSEGLENTEAFF; j_gene: TRBJ1-1; d_gene: NA; v_gene: TRBV6-1; abundance: NA; len: 14
CDR3nt: TGTGCCAGCAGCCAAGCCCCACCAAACACTGAAGCTTTCTTT; CDR3aa: CASSQAPPNTEAFF; j_gene: TRBJ1-1; d_gene: NA; v_gene: TRBV3-1/TRBV3-2; abundance: NA; len: 14
CDR3nt: TGTGCCAGCACCAGTAAGCGGGAATCGGTTGAGACCCAGTACTTC; CDR3aa: CASTSKRESVETQYF; j_gene: TRBJ2-5; d_gene: TRBD2; v_gene: TRBV5-4; abundance: NA; len: 15
CDR3nt: TGTGCCTGGAGTGGCAGGGCTAACTATGGCTACACCTTC; CDR3aa: CAWSGRANYGYTF; j_gene: TRBJ1-2; d_gene: NA; v_gene: TRBV30; abundance: NA; len: 13
CDR3nt: TGTGCCAGCAGTTCCCGGGGTGGCGACATTCAGTACTTC; CDR3aa: CASSSRGGDIQYF; j_gene: TRBJ2-4; d_gene: NA; v_gene: TRBV27; abundance: NA; len: 13
CDR3nt: TGTGCCAGTATTGGGGATCTGGGCGGGGAGCTGTTTTTT; CDR3aa: CASIGDLGGELFF; j_gene: TRBJ2-2; d_gene: NA; v_gene: TRBV19; abundance: NA; len: 13
CDR3nt: TGCGCCAGCAGCCGGGACAGGTTAATAGATGGCTACACCTTC; CDR3aa: CASSRDRLIDGYTF; j_gene: TRBJ1-2; d_gene: TRBD1; v_gene: TRBV5-1; abundance: once; len: 14
CDR3nt: TGTGCCAGCAGTTTTAGACTAGCGGGAGCCACAGATACGCAGTATTTT; CDR3aa: CASSFRLAGATDTQYF; j_gene: TRBJ2-3; d_gene: TRBD2; v_gene: TRBV27; abundance: NA; len: 16
CDR3nt: TGTGCCAGCAGTTCCAGGGGGCTGGGTAATTCACCCCTCCACTTT; CDR3aa: CASSSRGLGNSPLHF; j_gene: TRBJ1-6; d_gene: TRBD1; v_gene: TRBV6-5; abundance: NA; len: 15
CDR3nt: TGTGCCATCAGTGAGTCGACTGCTGCAATGGGGTATGGCTACACCTTC; CDR3aa: CAISESTAAMGYGYTF; j_gene: TRBJ1-2; d_gene: NA; v_gene: TRBV10-3; abundance: NA; len: 16
CDR3nt: TGTGCTAGCAGCTTGGGGCCGCCCTCTGGAAACACCATATATTTT; CDR3aa: CASSLGPPSGNTIYF; j_gene: TRBJ1-3; d_gene: NA; v_gene: TRBV7-7; abundance: NA; len: 15
CDR3nt: TGTGCCAGCAGTTTTCTAACCGGGGAGCTGTTTTTT; CDR3aa: CASSFLTGELFF; j_gene: TRBJ2-2; d_gene: NA; v_gene: TRBV12-3/TRBV12-4; abundance: NA; len: 12
CDR3nt: TGTGCCAGTAGAACTAGCGGGAGTTACAATGAGCAGTTCTTC; CDR3aa: CASRTSGSYNEQFF; j_gene: TRBJ2-1; d_gene: TRBD2; v_gene: TRBV19; abundance: NA; len: 14
CDR3nt: TGTGCCAGTAGTACGACAGTATCTGGAAACACCATATATTTT; CDR3aa: CASSTTVSGNTIYF; j_gene: TRBJ1-3; d_gene: NA; v_gene: TRBV19; abundance: NA; len: 14
CDR3nt: TGTGCCAGCAGCGGGGGGGATCTGGAGACCCAGTACTTC; CDR3aa: CASSGGDLETQYF; j_gene: TRBJ2-5; d_gene: NA; v_gene: TRBV9; abundance: few; len: 13
CDR3nt: TGTGCCAGCAGTGAATTTTCCGGGACAGGGAGTGAAAAACTGTTTTTT; CDR3aa: CASSEFSGTGSEKLFF; j_gene: TRBJ1-4; d_gene: TRBD1; v_gene: TRBV6-1; abundance: NA; len: 16
CDR3nt: TGCACCGTCAAACCCGGGAGCCCATCCTACGAGCAGTACTTC; CDR3aa: CTVKPGSPSYEQYF; j_gene: TRBJ2-7; d_gene: NA; v_gene: TRBV1; abundance: NA; len: 14
CDR3nt: TGTGCCAGCAGTTATGAGCGTAATGAAAAACTGTTTTTT; CDR3aa: CASSYERNEKLFF; j_gene: TRBJ1-4; d_gene: NA; v_gene: TRBV28; abundance: once; len: 13
CDR3nt: TGTGCCAGCAGTGAAGCCGCCGGTAGCAATCAGCCCCAGCATTTT; CDR3aa: CASSEAAGSNQPQHF; j_gene: TRBJ1-5; d_gene: NA; v_gene: TRBV6-1; abundance: few; len: 15
CDR3nt: TGTGCCAGCACTACCGACCGGGTTCAGCCCCAGCATTTT; CDR3aa: CASTTDRVQPQHF; j_gene: TRBJ1-5; d_gene: NA; v_gene: TRBV12-3/TRBV12-4; abundance: few; len: 13
CDR3nt: TGTGCCAGCAGCCCGTTCCGGGACAGGGTGACCGATACGCAGTATTTT; CDR3aa: CASSPFRDRVTDTQYF; j_gene: TRBJ2-3; d_gene: TRBD1; v_gene: TRBV11-1; abundance: NA; len: 16
CDR3nt: TGTGCCATCAGCCCACAGGGATCAGATGGCTACACCTTC; CDR3aa: CAISPQGSDGYTF; j_gene: TRBJ1-2; d_gene: NA; v_gene: TRBV10-3; abundance: NA; len: 13
CDR3nt: TGTGCCAGCAGCCAAGAAGTGATAGCGGGAGAGGCTGAGCAGTTCTTC; CDR3aa: CASSQEVIAGEAEQFF; j_gene: TRBJ2-1; d_gene: TRBD2; v_gene: TRBV3-1/TRBV3-2; abundance: NA; len: 16
CDR3nt: TGTGCCAGCAGCGTTCTTAGCGGGGGTACCCACAATGAGCAGTTCTTC; CDR3aa: CASSVLSGGTHNEQFF; j_gene: TRBJ2-1; d_gene: TRBD2; v_gene: TRBV9; abundance: NA; len: 16
CDR3nt: TGTGCCAGCAGCTTACAAACAGGGGTCTATGAGCAGTTCTTC; CDR3aa: CASSLQTGVYEQFF; j_gene: TRBJ2-1; d_gene: TRBD1; v_gene: TRBV7-6; abundance: NA; len: 14
CDR3nt: TGTGCCAGCAGTGTTAAAGAGACCCAGTACTTC; CDR3aa: CASSVKETQYF; j_gene: TRBJ2-5; d_gene: NA; v_gene: TRBV25-1; abundance: few; len: 11
CDR3nt: TGTGCCAGCAGCCCAGGCGGGGGGGAGGAGGATGAGCAGTTCTTC; CDR3aa: CASSPGGGEEDEQFF; j_gene: TRBJ2-1; d_gene: TRBD2; v_gene: TRBV6-4; abundance: NA; len: 15
CDR3nt: TGTGCCAGCAGTGAGTCGGGTAGGAATACGCAGTATTTT; CDR3aa: CASSESGRNTQYF; j_gene: TRBJ2-3; d_gene: NA; v_gene: TRBV2; abundance: NA; len: 13